This TCR beta chain came from a study of blood T cell repertoires in COVID-19. In the study overall: The study drew acute and convalescent COVID-19 samples from the United States, Italy and Spain.

In the source study's methods: The authors estimated nucleated cell counts from reference gene primer amplification. The repertoire was sequenced with immunoSEQ multiplex PCR; TCRdb's copy has only in-frame clones and lacks some. The DNA was the basis for D and trimming; V, J and clone size are from that table. There are about 120,000 clones in the sample; around 90% occur only once, and around 4.1% lies in the top ten. V shed 1 base and J shed 15 bases, with 7 bases lying between them. The CDR3 covers 11 residues. Germline lookup yields CDR1 SGHVS and CDR2 FQNEAQ. The TCR originated in a woman aged 60-75 years with COVID-19, enrolled during active disease. The chain couples TRBV7-8 to TRBJ1-6; possible D gene TRBD1, 5 bases. Source material: peripheral blood. The CDR3 DNA reads as TGTGCCAGCAGCTTAGGGGGGGACCTCCACTTT. This sequence encodes CASSLGGDLHF.